The present T cell receptor (beta chain) was sequenced within a study of CD8+CD57+ T cells in acquired aplastic anemia. Across the study: Sorted cells (CD4+ and CD8+) yielded DNA amounts that averaged approximately 3.2 ug. General study findings and limits: Found in both controls and patients were approximately 30 CD8+ CDR3 sequences.

Researchers used genomic DNA as the template to profile TCR beta VDJ and CDR3. Each CDR3 protein is one row after TCRdb ran MiXCR on the reads. The sample yields about 200,000 distinct CDR3 sequences, 34% seen once. The CDR3 consists of 13 residues. CDR1 is SGHTA, CDR2 FQGTGA, per germline. Trimming pared 0 bases from V and 3 bases from J, leaving 5 bases between. Concerning this clonotype itself: Its antigen remains unknown.

Material: sorted CD4+, CD8+, or CD8+CD57+ T cells (not recorded which) from PBMCs. The V call is TRBV7-3, the J call TRBJ2-5; D is uncertain. The origin of this receptor is a human donor in good health, serving as a control. The CDR3 DNA follows: TGTGCCAGCAGCTTAACCCCCGAAGAGACCCAGTACTTC. Protein sequence: CASSLTPEETQYF.